This T cell receptor (beta chain) is drawn from a study of T-cell memory formation after mild COVID-19. The study's findings and limits: Second-wave clones that peaked on day 37 lacked confirmed SARS-CoV-2 specificity. Detection of some responders pre-infection suggested pre-existing cross-reactive memory T cells participated.

Each CDR3 protein is one row after TCRdb ran MiXCR on the 5' RACE reads. The data hold some 68,000 distinct CDR3 sequences, with roughly a sixth observed a single time. Notes on this clonotype: Its matching antigen is unknown.

Per germline, CDR1 LGHNA and CDR2 YNFKEQ. V was cut by 0 bases and J by 4 bases, with 21 bases left in between. The length of the CDR3 is 18 residues. The sequenced material came from PBMCs or a T cell subset sorted from them (not recorded which). The TCR originated in an adult woman who had mild COVID-19 (a few samples of this study predate the infection). Cell type and time point are not known. This chain joins TRBV4-2 and TRBJ1-2; D gene uncertain. The CDR3, as DNA: TGTGCCAGCAGCCAAGATCATGGCCCTAGGGAGGGTCTCTATGGCTACACCTTC. Its protein product is CASSQDHGPREGLYGYTF.